These T cell receptor beta chains were read from a single sample in a study of OX40 agonist ivuxolimab in advanced cancers. The repertoire was sequenced with immunoSEQ multiplex PCR; TCRdb's copy has only in-frame clones and lacks some. The sample has about 100,000 clones, roughly nine tenths seen once. Source: CD4+ or CD8+ T cells sorted from blood, taken in a trial of the OX40 agonist ivuxolimab. All receptors derive from an adult with an advanced solid tumor such as melanoma, head and neck, liver or kidney cancer. Both conserved end residues are part of each CDR3. Each record gives: V gene, J gene, CDR3 protein.

TRBV19	TRBJ1-4	CASSIRPPHRTTNEKLFF
TRBV7-6	TRBJ2-5	CASSLIGGRPETQYF
TRBV10-3	TRBJ2-1	CAVAGGNEQFF
TRBV5-1	TRBJ2-7	CASSIDSSYEQYF
TRBV6-1	TRBJ2-7	CASGQGPYEQYF
TRBV4-3	TRBJ2-1	CASSQEGRSGYNEQFF
TRBV7-9	TRBJ2-3	CASSPMWGQGGYTQYF
TRBV6-5	TRBJ1-2	CASSYPRGYTF
TRBV5-7	TRBJ2-5	CASSPLRLAAPETQYF
TRBV6-5	TRBJ1-2	CASSYDSYGYTF
TRBV6-5	TRBJ1-2	CASSYSNLGNYGYTF
TRBV30	TRBJ1-1	CAWTGGSNTEAFF
TRBV5-1	TRBJ2-1	CASSLRGLANYNEQFF
TRBV28	TRBJ1-2	CASIGGSGYGYTF
TRBV5-1	TRBJ2-5	CASSPWEGETQYF
TRBV6-1	TRBJ2-7	CASRKAPGPSYEQYF
TRBV19	TRBJ2-3	CASSMEGTDTQYF
TRBV7-2	TRBJ2-2	CASSSARGGRNGELFF
TRBV2	TRBJ1-1	CASSVGTVNTEAFF
TRBV28	TRBJ2-7	CASSLASGRVKDEQYF
TRBV28	TRBJ2-4	CASSSNPRILAKNIQYF
TRBV2	TRBJ2-3	CASSEGDRGHPDTQYF
TRBV30	TRBJ1-3	CAWRPGQARSGNTIYF
TRBV7-7	TRBJ1-3	CASSPHWGGNTIYF
TRBV6-5	TRBJ2-7	CASSYYYEQYF
TRBV4-2	TRBJ2-5	CASSQDGREGRLGETQYF